The clone carrying this TCR beta chain was observed many times. Its antigen is unidentified. V was trimmed by 5 bases and J by 11 bases, leaving 15 bases between them. The CDR3 is 12 amino acids. CDR1 and CDR2 from the germline V gene are MNHEY and SMNVEV (reference sequence). The data originate from a study of T cells in Graves' hyperthyroidism and ophthalmopathy. Regarding the study as a whole: Stable hyperthyroidism and ophthalmopathy were separated using 13 V-J signatures. Clonotypes that were expanded in thyroid above 0.001 mostly appeared in blood too.

Regions amplified from RNA transcripts were the TCR beta CDR3 regions. Researchers ran a first-round RT-PCR on the TCR CDR3 using the HTBI primer set. TCRdb independently ran MiXCR on the multiplex PCR reads; one entry per CDR3 protein. The data show hundreds of thousands of distinct CDR3 sequences, with roughly 14% seen just once and 12% held by the top ten. Sequenced material: blood. The receptor's source is a woman between 45 and 60 years old with Graves' ophthalmopathy. The V call is TRBV27, the J call TRBJ1-1; a possible D gene is TRBD1 (5 bases). CDR3 residues: CASSPPGLRAFF. The CDR3 region has the DNA TGTGCCAGCAGTCCACCGGGGCTCAGGGCTTTCTTT.